The T cell receptor beta chain under discussion was sequenced for a study of PD-1 blockade in classical Hodgkin lymphoma. Sequencing was performed with immunoSEQ multiplex PCR; in TCRdb, only in-frame clones are kept and a portion is missing. Of fewer than 55,000 clones listed, 80% are singletons. V lost 4 bases and J 4 bases, leaving 14 bases between the germline ends. The CDR3 contains 15 residues. Germline V lookup: CDR1 MDHEN, CDR2 SYDVKM. Time point described: cycle 4 day 1 (C4D1), after less than seven weeks of nivolumab. In every patient, relapse followed autologous stem cell transplantation, while exposure to brentuximab vedotin differed.

Specimen: peripheral blood mononuclear cells (PBMCs), collected before the fourth cycle of nivolumab. This chain connects TRBV28 to TRBJ1-5; a possible D gene is TRBD1 (5 bases). The source is a human donor with classical Hodgkin lymphoma. The CDR3 nucleotides are TGTGCCAGCAGTTCGCTGGGGGTTGGAAATCAGCCCCAGCATTTT. It encodes CASSSLGVGNQPQHF.